The sequence of this T cell receptor beta chain was determined in a study of T-cell memory formation after mild COVID-19. Study details: In these data, TCR clusters were largely donor specific.

Barcoded TCR alpha and TCR beta cDNA libraries with UMIs came from 5'RACE using constant-segment primers. TCRdb reprocessed the 5' RACE reads with MiXCR, giving one entry per CDR3 protein. The sample holds 400,000 or so distinct CDR3 sequences, around a fifth seen once. Study-level points and caveats: Mostly located in CM and EM were contracting CD4+ clones, with contracting CD8+ clones located in EMRA.

This CDR3 spans 14 amino acids. The germline CDR1 and CDR2 sequences are SGDLS and YYNGEE. Germline trimming cut 0 bases from V and 6 bases from J; bases unmatched to any gene: 2. Comments on this clonotype: Its antigen remains unknown.

The V call is TRBV9, the J call TRBJ2-2; the match to TRBD1 covers 7 bases. Sequencing was carried out using PBMCs or a T cell subset sorted from them (not recorded which). This receptor was obtained from an adult woman who had mild COVID-19 (a few samples of this study predate the infection). Cell type and time point are not known. CDR3 amino acids: CASSVAQGAGELFF. Here the CDR3 DNA reads TGTGCCAGCAGCGTAGCCCAGGGGGCCGGGGAGCTGTTTTTT.